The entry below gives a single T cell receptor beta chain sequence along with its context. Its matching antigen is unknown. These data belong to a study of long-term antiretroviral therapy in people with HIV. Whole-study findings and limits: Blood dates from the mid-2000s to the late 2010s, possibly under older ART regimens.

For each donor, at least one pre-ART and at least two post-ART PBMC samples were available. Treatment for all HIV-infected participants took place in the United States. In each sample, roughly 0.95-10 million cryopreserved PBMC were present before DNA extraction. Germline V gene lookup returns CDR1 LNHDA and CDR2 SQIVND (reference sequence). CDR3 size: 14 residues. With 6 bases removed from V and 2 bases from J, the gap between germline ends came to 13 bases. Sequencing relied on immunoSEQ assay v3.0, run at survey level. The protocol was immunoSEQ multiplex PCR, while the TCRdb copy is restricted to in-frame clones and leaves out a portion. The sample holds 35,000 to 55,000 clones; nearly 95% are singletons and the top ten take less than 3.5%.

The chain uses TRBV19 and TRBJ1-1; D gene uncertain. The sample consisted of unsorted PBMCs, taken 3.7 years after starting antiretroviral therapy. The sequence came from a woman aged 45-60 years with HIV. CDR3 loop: CASRPLSTNTEAFF. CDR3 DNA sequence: TGTGCCAGTAGACCCCTTAGCACTAACACTGAAGCTTTCTTT.